This T cell receptor beta chain was documented in a study of radiotherapy plus CTLA-4 blockade in lung cancer. Overall study results and limits: Peripheral blood showed expansion of tumor-derived TCR clones after radiotherapy and ipilimumab. Best predicting response, reportedly, were early blood T cell clone dynamics, with interferon-beta.

Sequenced by immunoSEQ multiplex PCR; TCRdb stores in-frame clones only, minus some. The sample lists around 70,000 clones; roughly four fifths were seen once. Each patient with chemo-refractory metastatic non-small-cell lung cancer was treated with focal radiation plus CTLA-4 blockade using ipilimumab. Regarding this clone: Its cognate antigen is unknown.

Unmatched junction bases numbered 8, after V lost 6 bases and J lost 4 bases. Germline V gene data show CDR1 as SEHNR and CDR2 as FQNEAQ (reference sequence). CDR3 length equals 14 residues. This chain links TRBV7-9 with TRBJ2-5; 7 bases are shared with TRBD1. The sequencing here drew on peripheral blood, taken from a patient treated with radiotherapy plus ipilimumab. The TCR comes from a human donor with non-small cell lung cancer whose response to radiotherapy plus ipilimumab could not be evaluated. Some clones in this sample may be carry-over from other donors' samples. CDR3 DNA: TGTGCCAGCAGGCTGGAAGGGGGCCGAGAGACCCAGTACTTC. It encodes CASRLEGGRETQYF.